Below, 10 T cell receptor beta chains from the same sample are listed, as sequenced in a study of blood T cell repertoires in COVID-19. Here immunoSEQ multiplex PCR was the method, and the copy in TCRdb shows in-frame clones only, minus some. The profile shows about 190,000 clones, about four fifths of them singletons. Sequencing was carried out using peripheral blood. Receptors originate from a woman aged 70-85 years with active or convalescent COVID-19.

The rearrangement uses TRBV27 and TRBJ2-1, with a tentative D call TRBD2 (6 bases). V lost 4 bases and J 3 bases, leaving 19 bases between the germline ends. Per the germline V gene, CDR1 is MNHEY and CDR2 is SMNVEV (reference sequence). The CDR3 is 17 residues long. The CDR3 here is CASSSALGRGVYNEQFF. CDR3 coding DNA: TGTGCCAGCAGTTCCGCACTGGGGCGGGGAGTCTACAATGAGCAGTTCTTC.

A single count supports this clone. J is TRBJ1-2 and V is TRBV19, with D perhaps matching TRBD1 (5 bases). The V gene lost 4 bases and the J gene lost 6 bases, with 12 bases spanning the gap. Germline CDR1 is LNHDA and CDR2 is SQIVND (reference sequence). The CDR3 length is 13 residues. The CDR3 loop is CASSSGQWHGYTF. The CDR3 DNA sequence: TGTGCCAGTAGTAGTGGACAATGGCATGGCTACACCTTC.

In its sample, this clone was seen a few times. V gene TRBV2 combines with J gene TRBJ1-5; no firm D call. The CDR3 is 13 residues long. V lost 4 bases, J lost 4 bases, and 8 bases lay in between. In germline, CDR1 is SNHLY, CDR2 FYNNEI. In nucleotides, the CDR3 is TGTGCCAGCAGTGTGGAGCTGAATCAGCCCCAGCATTTT. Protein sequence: CASSVELNQPQHF.

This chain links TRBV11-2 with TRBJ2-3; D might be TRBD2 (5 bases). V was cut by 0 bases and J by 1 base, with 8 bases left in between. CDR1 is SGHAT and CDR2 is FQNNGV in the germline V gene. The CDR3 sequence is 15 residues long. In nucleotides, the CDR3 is TGTGCCAGCAGCTTAGATCTGGGAGGCACAGATACGCAGTATTTT. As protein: CASSLDLGGTDTQYF.

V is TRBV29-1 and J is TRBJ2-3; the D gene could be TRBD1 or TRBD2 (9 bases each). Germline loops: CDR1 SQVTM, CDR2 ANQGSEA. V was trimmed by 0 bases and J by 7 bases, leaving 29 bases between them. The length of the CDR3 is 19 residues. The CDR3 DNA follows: TGCAGCGTTGAAGAGGACAGGGGAGGTGCGGGAGGGCCCCGGTATACGCAGTATTTT. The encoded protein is CSVEEDRGGAGGPRYTQYF.

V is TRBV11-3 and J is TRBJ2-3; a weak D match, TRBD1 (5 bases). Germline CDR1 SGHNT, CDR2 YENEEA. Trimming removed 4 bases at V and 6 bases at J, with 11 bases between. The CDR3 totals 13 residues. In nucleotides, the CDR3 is TGTGCCAGCAGCTCCCTAGGGGTGGATACGCAGTATTTT. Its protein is CASSSLGVDTQYF.

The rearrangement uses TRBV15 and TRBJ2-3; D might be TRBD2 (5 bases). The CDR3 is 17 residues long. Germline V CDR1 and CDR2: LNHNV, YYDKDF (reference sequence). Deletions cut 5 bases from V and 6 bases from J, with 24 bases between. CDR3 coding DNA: TGTGCCACCAGCCCACGAAGGACTCCTCGGGTCGGGGATACGCAGTATTTT. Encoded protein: CATSPRRTPRVGDTQYF.

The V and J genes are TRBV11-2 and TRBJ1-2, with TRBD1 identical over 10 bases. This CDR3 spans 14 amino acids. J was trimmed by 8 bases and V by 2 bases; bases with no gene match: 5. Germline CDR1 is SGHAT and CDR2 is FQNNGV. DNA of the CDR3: TGTGCCAGCAGCTTAAGACAGGGGGCGGGAGGCTACACCTTC. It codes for CASSLRQGAGGYTF.

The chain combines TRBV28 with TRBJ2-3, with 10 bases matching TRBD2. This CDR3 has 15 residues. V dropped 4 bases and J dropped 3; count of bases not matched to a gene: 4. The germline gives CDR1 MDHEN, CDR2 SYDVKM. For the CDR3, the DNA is TGTGCCAGCAGTTCAGCTAGCGGGAGAACAGATACGCAGTATTTT. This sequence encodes CASSSASGRTDTQYF.

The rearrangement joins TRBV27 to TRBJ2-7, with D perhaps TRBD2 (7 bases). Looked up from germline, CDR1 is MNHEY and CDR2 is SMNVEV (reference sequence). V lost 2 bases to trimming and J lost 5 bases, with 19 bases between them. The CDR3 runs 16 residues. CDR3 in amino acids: CASSLRGGAVSHEQYF. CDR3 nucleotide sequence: TGTGCCAGCAGTTTAAGGGGGGGGGCGGTTTCCCACGAGCAGTACTTC.